This note documents a single T cell receptor (beta chain) sequence. Antigen: not known. Trimming cost V 2 bases and J 3 bases; bases outside gene matches: 9. The CDR3 is 16 amino acids. Germline values: CDR1 SGHNT, CDR2 YYREEE (reference sequence). Relapses following autologous stem cell transplantation were seen in all patients, with brentuximab vedotin exposure varying. Complete response, partial response or progressive disease constituted the best response categories observed. The entry originates in a study of PD-1 blockade in classical Hodgkin lymphoma. Study-wide findings and caveats: A significant rise in TCR diversity by C4D1 was seen for CD4+ but not CD8+ cells. Prior therapy or disease activity may underlie the repertoire differences, whose causes remain undefined.

The table came from immunoSEQ multiplex PCR; TCRdb's copy has only in-frame clones and leaves some out. The sample carries 72,000 or so clones, approximately 94% recorded once. This receptor was obtained from a human donor with classical Hodgkin lymphoma. Sample: peripheral blood mononuclear cells (PBMCs), taken at baseline. The chain is built from TRBV5-4 and TRBJ2-3, with 7 positions matching TRBD1. The CDR3 DNA reads as TGTGCCAGCAGCTTTGGTCAGGGGGTTGGGACAGATACGCAGTATTTT. Protein product: CASSFGQGVGTDTQYF. Complete variable domain (other parts from reference TRBV5-4 and TRBJ2-3): ETGVTQSPTHLIKTRGQQVTLRCSSQSGHNTVSWYQQALGQGPQFIFQYYREEENGRGNFPPRFSGLQFPNYSSELNVNALELDDSALYLCASSFGQGVGTDTQYFGPGTRLTVL.